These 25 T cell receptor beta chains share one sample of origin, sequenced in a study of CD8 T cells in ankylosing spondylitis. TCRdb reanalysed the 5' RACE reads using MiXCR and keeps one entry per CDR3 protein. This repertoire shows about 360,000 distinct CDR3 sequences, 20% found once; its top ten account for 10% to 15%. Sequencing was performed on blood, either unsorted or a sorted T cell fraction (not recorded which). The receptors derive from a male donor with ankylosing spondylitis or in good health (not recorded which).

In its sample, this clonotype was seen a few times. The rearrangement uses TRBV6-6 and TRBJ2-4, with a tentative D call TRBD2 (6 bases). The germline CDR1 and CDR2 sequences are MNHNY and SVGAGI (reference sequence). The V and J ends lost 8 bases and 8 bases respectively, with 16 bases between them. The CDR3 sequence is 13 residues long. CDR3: CASSKTGGDIQYF. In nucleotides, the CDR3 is TGTGCCAGCTCCAAAACGGGCGGGGACATTCAGTACTTC.

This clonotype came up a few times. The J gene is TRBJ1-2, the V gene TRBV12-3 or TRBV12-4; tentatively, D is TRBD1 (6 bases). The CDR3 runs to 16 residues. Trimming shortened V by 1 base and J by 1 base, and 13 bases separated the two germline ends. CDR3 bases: TGTGCCAGCAGTTTAGAATGGGCAGGGGATAACTATGGCTACACCTTC. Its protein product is CASSLEWAGDNYGYTF.

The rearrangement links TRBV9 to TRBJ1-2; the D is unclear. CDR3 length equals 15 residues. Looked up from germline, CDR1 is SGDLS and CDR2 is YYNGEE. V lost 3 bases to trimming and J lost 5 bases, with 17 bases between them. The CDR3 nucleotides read TGTGCCAGCAGCGGGACTGGGTCTGGGGTTTATGGCTACACCTTC. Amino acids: CASSGTGSGVYGYTF.

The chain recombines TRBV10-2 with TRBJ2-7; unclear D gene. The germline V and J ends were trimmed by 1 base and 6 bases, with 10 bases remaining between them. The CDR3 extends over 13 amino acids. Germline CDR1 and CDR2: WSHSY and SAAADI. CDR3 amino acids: CASSEFRTVEQYF. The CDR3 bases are TGCGCCAGCAGTGAGTTCCGGACGGTCGAGCAGTACTTC.

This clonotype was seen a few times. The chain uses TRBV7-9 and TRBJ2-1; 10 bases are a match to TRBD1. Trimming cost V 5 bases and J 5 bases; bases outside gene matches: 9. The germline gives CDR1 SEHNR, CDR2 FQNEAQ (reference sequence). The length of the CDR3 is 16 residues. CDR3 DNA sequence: TGTGCCAGCAGCCCACCAGGGACAGGGGAAGACAATGAGCAGTTCTTC. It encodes CASSPPGTGEDNEQFF.

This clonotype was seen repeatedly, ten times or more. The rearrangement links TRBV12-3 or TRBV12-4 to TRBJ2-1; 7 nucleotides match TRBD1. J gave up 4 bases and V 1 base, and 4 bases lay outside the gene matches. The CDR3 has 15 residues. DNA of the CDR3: TGTGCCAGCAGTTTAGGGGACAGAGCTTACAATGAGCAGTTCTTC. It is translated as CASSLGDRAYNEQFF.

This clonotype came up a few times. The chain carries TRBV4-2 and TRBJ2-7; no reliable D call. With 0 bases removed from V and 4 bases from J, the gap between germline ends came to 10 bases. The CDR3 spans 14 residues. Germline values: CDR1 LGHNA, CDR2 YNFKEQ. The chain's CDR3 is CASSQERGLYEQYF. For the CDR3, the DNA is TGTGCCAGCAGCCAAGAACGAGGATTGTACGAGCAGTACTTC.

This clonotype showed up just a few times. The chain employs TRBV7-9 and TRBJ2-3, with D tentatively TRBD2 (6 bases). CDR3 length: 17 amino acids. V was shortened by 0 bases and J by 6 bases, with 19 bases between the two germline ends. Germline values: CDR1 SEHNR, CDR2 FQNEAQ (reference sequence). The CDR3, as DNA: TGTGCCAGCAGCTTAGCCTTTACCGGGCTCCGGGGGGATACGCAGTATTTT. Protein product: CASSLAFTGLRGDTQYF.

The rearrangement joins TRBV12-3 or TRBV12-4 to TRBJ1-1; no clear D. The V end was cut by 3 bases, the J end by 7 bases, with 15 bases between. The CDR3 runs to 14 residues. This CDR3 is CASSLSGRYYEAFF. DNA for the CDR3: TGTGCCAGCAGTTTGTCCGGCAGATACTATGAAGCTTTCTTT.

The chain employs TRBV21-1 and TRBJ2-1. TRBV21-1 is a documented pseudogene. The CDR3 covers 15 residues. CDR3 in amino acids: CASSKVADTYNEQFF. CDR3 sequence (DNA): TGTGCCAGCAGCAAGGTCGCAGACACCTACAATGAGCAGTTCTTC.

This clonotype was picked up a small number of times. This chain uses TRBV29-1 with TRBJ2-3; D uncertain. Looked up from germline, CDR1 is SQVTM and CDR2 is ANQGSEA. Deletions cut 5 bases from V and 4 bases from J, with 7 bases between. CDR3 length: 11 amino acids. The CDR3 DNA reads TGCAGCGTTCGGTCGGCAGATACGCAGTATTTT. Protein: CSVRSADTQYF.

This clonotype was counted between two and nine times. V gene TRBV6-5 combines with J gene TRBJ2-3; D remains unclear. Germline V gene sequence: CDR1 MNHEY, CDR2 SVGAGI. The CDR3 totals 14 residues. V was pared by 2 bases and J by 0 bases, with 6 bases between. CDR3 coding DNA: TGTGCCAGCAGTTACAGTGATAGCACAGATACGCAGTATTTT. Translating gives CASSYSDSTDTQYF.

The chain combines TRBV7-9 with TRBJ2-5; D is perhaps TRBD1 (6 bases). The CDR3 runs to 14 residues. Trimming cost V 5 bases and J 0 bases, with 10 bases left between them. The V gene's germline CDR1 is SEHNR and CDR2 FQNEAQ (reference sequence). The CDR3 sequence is CASSHRDNQETQYF. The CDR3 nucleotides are TGTGCCAGCAGCCACCGGGACAACCAAGAGACCCAGTACTTC.

The CDR3 coding sequence is TGTGCCAGCAGTTCCAGGATTCCGGGACTAGCGGGGGGGCTCACCTACAATGAGCAGTTCTTC. This codes for CASSSRIPGLAGGLTYNEQFF. This rearrangement joins TRBV12-3 or TRBV12-4 to TRBJ2-1, with 16 bases aligning to TRBD2. With 4 bases clipped from V and 2 bases from J, the junction kept 14 bases outside the gene matches. The CDR3 extends over 21 amino acids.

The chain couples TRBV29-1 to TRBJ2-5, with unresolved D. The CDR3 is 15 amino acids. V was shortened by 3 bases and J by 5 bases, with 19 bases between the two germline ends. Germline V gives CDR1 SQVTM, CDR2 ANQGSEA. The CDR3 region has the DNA TGCAGCGTTGATGAGGTTCAGGTTCCCCCGGAGACCCAGTACTTC. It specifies CSVDEVQVPPETQYF.

CDR3 protein: CASSSRGTGANVLTF. The CDR3, as DNA: TGTGCCAGCAGTTCCAGGGGTACCGGGGCCAACGTCCTGACTTTC. The V and J genes are TRBV12-3 or TRBV12-4 and TRBJ2-6, with D possibly being TRBD1 (6 bases). The CDR3 extends over 15 amino acids. The V and J ends lost 4 bases and 4 bases respectively, with 11 bases between them.

Written as DNA, the CDR3 is TGTGCCAGCAGCTCCTTGGTAGGCGAGCAGTACTTC. This gives the protein CASSSLVGEQYF. The chain carries TRBV11-2 and TRBJ2-7; D unresolved. The CDR3 has 12 residues. V lost 4 bases and J 6 bases, leaving 10 bases between the germline ends. Germline V gene data show CDR1 as SGHAT and CDR2 as FQNNGV.

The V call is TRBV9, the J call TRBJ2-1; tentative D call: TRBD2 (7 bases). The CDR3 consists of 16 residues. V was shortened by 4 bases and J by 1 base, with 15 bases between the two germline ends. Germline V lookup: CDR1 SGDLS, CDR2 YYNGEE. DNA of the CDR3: TGTGCCAGCAGCCTGGGGGGGGCGGGTTCCTACAATGAGCAGTTCTTC. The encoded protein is CASSLGGAGSYNEQFF.

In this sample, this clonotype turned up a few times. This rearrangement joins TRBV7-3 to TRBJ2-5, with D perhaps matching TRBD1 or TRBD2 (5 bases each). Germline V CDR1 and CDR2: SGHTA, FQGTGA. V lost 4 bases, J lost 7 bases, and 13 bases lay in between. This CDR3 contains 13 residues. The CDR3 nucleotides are TGTGCCAGCAGCTCCCTAATTGGGGGGACCCAGTACTTC. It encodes CASSSLIGGTQYF.

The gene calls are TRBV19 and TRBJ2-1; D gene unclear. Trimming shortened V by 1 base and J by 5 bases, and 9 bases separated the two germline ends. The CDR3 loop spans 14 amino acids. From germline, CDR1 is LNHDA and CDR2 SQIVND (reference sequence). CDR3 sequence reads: CASSIGMVHNEQFF. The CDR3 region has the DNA TGTGCCAGTAGTATAGGTATGGTTCACAATGAGCAGTTCTTC.

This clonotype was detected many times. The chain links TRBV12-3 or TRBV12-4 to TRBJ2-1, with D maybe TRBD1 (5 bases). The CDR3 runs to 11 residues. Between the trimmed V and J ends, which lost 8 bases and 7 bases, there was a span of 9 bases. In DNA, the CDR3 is TGTGCCAGCGGGCAGGGAAATGAGCAGTTCTTC. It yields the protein CASGQGNEQFF.

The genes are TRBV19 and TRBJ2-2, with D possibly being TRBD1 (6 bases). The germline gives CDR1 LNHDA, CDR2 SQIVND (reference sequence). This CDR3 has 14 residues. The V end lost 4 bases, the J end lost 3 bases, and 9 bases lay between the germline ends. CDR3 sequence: CASSRGHYTGELFF. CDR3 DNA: TGTGCCAGTAGTAGGGGACACTACACCGGGGAGCTGTTTTTT. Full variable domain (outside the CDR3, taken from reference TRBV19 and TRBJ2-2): DGGITQSPKYLFRKEGQNVTLSCEQNLNHDAMYWYRQDPGQGLRLIYYSQIVNDFQKGDIAEGYSVSREKKESFPLTVTSAQKNPTAFYLCASSRGHYTGELFFGEGSRLTVL.

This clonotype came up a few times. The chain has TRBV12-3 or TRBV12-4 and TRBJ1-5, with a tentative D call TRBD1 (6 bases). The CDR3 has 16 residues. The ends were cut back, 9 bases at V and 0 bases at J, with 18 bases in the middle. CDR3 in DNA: TGTGCCAGTTCAAACTGGGCAGGGGATAGCAATCAGCCCCAGCATTTT. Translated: CASSNWAGDSNQPQHF.

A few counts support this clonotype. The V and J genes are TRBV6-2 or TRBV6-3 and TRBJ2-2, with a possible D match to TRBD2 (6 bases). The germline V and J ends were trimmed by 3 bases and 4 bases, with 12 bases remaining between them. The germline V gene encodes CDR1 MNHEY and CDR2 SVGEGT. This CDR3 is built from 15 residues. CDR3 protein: CASSYLDYTTGELFF. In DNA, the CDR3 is TGTGCCAGCAGTTATCTGGACTATACCACCGGGGAGCTGTTTTTT.

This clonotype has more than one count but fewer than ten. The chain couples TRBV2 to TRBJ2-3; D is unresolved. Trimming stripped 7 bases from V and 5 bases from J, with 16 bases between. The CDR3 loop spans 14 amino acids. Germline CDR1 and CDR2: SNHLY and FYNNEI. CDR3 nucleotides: TGTGCCAGCACAGGCCAGAATAACGTAGATACGCAGTATTTT. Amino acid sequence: CASTGQNNVDTQYF.